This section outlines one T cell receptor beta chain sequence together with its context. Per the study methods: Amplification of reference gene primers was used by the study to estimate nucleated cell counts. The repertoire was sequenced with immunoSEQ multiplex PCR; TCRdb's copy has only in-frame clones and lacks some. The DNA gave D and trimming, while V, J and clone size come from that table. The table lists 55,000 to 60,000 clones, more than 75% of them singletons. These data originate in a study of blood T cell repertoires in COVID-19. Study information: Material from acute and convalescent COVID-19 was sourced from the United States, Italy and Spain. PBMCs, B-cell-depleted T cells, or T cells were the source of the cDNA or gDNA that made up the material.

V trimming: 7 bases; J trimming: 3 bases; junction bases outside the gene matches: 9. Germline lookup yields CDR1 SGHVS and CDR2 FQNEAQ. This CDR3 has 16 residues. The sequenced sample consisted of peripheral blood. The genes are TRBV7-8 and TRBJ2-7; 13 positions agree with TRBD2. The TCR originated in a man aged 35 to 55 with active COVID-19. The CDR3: CASTDQGLAGIYEQYF. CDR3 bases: TGTGCCAGCACGGATCAGGGACTAGCGGGGATCTACGAGCAGTACTTC.